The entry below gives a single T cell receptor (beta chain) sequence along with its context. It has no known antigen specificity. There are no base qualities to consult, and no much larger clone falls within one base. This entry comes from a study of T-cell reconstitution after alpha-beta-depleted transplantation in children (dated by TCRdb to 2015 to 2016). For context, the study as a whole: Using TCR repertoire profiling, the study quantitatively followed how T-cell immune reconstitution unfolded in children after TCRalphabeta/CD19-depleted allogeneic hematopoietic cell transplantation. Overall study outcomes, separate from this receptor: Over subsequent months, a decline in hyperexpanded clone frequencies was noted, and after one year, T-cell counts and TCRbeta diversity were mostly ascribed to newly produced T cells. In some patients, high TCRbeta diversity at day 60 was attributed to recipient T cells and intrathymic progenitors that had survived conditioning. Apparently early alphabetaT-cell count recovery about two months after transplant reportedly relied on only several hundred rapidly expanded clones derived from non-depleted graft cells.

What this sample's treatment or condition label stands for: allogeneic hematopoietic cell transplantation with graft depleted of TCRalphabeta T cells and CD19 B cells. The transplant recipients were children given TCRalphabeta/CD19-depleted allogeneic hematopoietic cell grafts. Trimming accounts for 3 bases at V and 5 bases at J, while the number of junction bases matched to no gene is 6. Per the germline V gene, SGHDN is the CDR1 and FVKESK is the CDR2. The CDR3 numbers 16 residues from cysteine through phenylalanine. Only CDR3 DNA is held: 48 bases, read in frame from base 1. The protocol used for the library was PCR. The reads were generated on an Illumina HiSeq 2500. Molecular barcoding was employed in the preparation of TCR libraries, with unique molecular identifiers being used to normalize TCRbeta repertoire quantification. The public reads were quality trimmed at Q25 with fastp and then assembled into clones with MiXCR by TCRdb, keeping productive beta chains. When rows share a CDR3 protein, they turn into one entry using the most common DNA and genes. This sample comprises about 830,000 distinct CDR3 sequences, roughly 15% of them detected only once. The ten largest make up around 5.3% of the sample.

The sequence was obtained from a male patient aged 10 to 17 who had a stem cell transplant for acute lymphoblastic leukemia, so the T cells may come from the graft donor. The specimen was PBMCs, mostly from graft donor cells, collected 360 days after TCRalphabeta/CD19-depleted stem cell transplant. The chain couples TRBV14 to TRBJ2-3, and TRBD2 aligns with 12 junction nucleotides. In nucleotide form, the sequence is TGTGCCAGCAGCCATATACCGGGACTAGCGGGAGATACGCAGTATTTT. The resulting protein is CASSHIPGLAGDTQYF.